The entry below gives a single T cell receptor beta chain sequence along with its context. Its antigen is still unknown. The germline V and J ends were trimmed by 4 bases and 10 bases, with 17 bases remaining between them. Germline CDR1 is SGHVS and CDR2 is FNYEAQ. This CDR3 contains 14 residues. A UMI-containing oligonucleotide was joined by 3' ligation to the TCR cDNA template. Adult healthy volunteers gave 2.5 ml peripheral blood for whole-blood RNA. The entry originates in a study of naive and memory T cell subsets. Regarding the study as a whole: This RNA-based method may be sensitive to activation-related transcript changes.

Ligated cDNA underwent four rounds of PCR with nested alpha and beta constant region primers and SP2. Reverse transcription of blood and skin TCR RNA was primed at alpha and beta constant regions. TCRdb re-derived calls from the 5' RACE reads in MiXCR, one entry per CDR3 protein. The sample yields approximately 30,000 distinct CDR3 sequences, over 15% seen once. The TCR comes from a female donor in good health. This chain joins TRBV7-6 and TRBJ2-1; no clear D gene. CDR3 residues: CASSSPDRSKEQFF. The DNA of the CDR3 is TGTGCCAGCAGCTCCCCCGACCGTTCGAAGGAGCAGTTCTTC.